Listed below are T cell receptor beta chains from one sample, sequenced in a study of CD8+CD57+ T cells in acquired aplastic anemia. TCRdb recomputed calls from the reads with MiXCR, one row per CDR3 protein. Of approximately 470,000 distinct CDR3 sequences in the sample, 25% to 40% were seen once. Sequencing used sorted CD4+, CD8+, or CD8+CD57+ T cells (not recorded which) from PBMCs. The receptors were sampled from a human donor with aplastic anemia. The CDR3 runs from the conserved cysteine through the conserved F or W. A D gene is named only where the DNA matches it firmly. Clone size is given for some rows only: seen once, a few or many times, or a class if the clone is expanded.

TRBJ1-1 | TRBD1 | TRBV9 | few | TGTGCCAGCAGCGTTGGATCTAAGGCCAGGGGGGACACTGAAGCTTTCTTT | CASSVGSKARGDTEAFF
TRBJ1-2 | NA | TRBV12-3/TRBV12-4 | few | TGTGCCAGCAGTTTGGGGGGTTCCCTTAATAGCTACACCTTC | CASSLGGSLNSYTF
TRBJ2-3 | NA | TRBV20-1 | NA | TGCAGTGCTAGTGTGGACAGTGCCACAGATACGCAGTATTTT | CSASVDSATDTQYF
TRBJ1-5 | NA | TRBV25-1 | NA | TGTGCCAGCAGTTTAAGTTCAGGCATTCGGGGCCAGCCCCAGCATTTT | CASSLSSGIRGQPQHF
TRBJ2-5 | NA | TRBV24-1 | few | TGTGCCACCAGTCCGAGGGACGGAGTAGATTGGGAGACCCAGTACTTC | CATSPRDGVDWETQYF
TRBJ1-2 | NA | TRBV15 | NA | TGTGCCACCAGCAGCGAGGGGCATAGCTATGGCTACACCTTC | CATSSEGHSYGYTF
TRBJ1-5 | NA | TRBV19 | NA | TGTGCCAGTACCCCTGGGCTGGGTGGCAATCAGCCCCAGCATTTT | CASTPGLGGNQPQHF
TRBJ2-7 | NA | TRBV2 | NA | TGTGCCAGCAGTGGCCGTCTCTACGAGCAGTACTTC | CASSGRLYEQYF
TRBJ2-7 | NA | TRBV2 | NA | TGTGCCAGCAGTGAGTCGGGGGCCTACGAGCAGTACTTC | CASSESGAYEQYF
TRBJ2-5 | TRBD1 | TRBV7-8 | NA | TGTGCCAGCAGCCCAACCAGGACAGGGGTGATTCAGCCCCAGTACTTC | CASSPTRTGVIQPQYF
TRBJ1-1 | NA | TRBV7-2 | many | TGTGCCAGCAGCTTAGTTGGGCGGCACACTGAAGCTTTCTTT | CASSLVGRHTEAFF
TRBJ1-5 | TRBD1 | TRBV12-3/TRBV12-4 | few | TGTGCCAGCAGTTTTCACAGGGGAGCCAATCAGCCCCAGCATTTT | CASSFHRGANQPQHF
TRBJ2-2 | NA | TRBV5-8 | NA | TGTGCCAGCAGTTACATGCGGGGTTCCGTCGGGGAGCTGTTTTTT | CASSYMRGSVGELFF
TRBJ2-7 | NA | TRBV12-3/TRBV12-4 | many | TGTGCCAGCCGGGACCCACCCTACGAGCAGTACTTC | CASRDPPYEQYF
TRBJ1-2 | NA | TRBV4-2 | NA | TGTGCCAGCAGCCAAGATCCCACAGCACCCTATGGCTACACCTTC | CASSQDPTAPYGYTF
TRBJ1-1 | NA | TRBV20-1 | NA | TGCAGTGCTAGGTTCTCGGCGAACACTGAAGCTTTCTTT | CSARFSANTEAFF
TRBJ2-3 | NA | TRBV10-2 | NA | TGCGCCAGCAGTGAGTCGCACAGTAGGGGTTCGCAGTATTTT | CASSESHSRGSQYF
TRBJ2-3 | TRBD1 | TRBV5-6 | NA | TGTGCCAGCAGCTTGAGAAGGGGGCGAGGCACAGATACGCAGTATTTT | CASSLRRGRGTDTQYF
TRBJ2-7 | NA | TRBV20-1 | few | TGCAGTGCTGGAGGCGCCAGAGTCTACGAGCAGTACTTC | CSAGGARVYEQYF
TRBJ2-1 | NA | TRBV9 | few | TGTGCCAGCAGCGTCCTGAGGGATGGGAGGAATGAGCAGTTCTTC | CASSVLRDGRNEQFF
TRBJ2-2 | NA | TRBV12-3/TRBV12-4 | NA | TGTGCCAGCAGGAGGAGGGCGGCGAGCGGGGAGCTGTTTTTT | CASRRRAASGELFF
TRBJ2-1 | TRBD2 | TRBV12-3/TRBV12-4 | NA | TGTGCCAGCAGCAAGGGACTAATCAATGAGCAGTTCTTC | CASSKGLINEQFF
TRBJ1-5 | TRBD1 | TRBV14 | NA | TGTGCCAGCAGCCAACATCCCCGGGACAGGGTCCCCCAGCCCCAGCATTTT | CASSQHPRDRVPQPQHF
TRBJ1-6 | NA | TRBV5-1 | many | TGCGCCAGCAGAATCGGGTATAATTCACCCCTCCACTTT | CASRIGYNSPLHF
TRBJ2-1 | NA | TRBV9 | few | TGTGCCAGCAGCGTAGCCACAGGGGCGGGAGAGCAGTTCTTC | CASSVATGAGEQFF
TRBJ2-7 | TRBD1 | TRBV2 | NA | TGTGCCAGCAGTGAACGCTTGACAGGGGTCCACGAGCAGTACTTC | CASSERLTGVHEQYF
TRBJ2-7 | NA | TRBV10-3 | NA | TGTGCCAGCACCCGGACGGAGGGGATCTACGAGCAGTACTTC | CASTRTEGIYEQYF
TRBJ1-2 | NA | TRBV7-9 | many | TGTGCCAGCAGCTTCGGGAGGGGGTCACTTGGCTACACCTTC | CASSFGRGSLGYTF
TRBJ2-7 | NA | TRBV4-3 | many | TGCGCCAGCAGCCAGGGGGACACCGTAACCTACGAGCAGTACTTC | CASSQGDTVTYEQYF
TRBJ1-1 | NA | TRBV10-1 | NA | TGCGCCAGCAGTGACCGGGACATGAACACTGAAGCTTTCTTT | CASSDRDMNTEAFF
TRBJ2-1 | TRBD1 | TRBV15 | many | TGTGCCACCAGCAGATACCGGGACAGGTTTGAGCAGTTCTTC | CATSRYRDRFEQFF
TRBJ1-1 | TRBD1 | TRBV10-3 | NA | TGTGCCGGGGGACAGGGTACTGAAGCTTTCTTT | CAGGQGTEAFF
TRBJ2-3 | TRBD1 | TRBV20-1 | many | TGCAGTGCTGGGACAGAGTTGTACACAGATACGCAGTATTTT | CSAGTELYTDTQYF
TRBJ2-7 | NA | TRBV10-3 | NA | TGTGCCAGCAGTTCCCGGGACGGGGACTCCTACGAGCAGTACTTC | CASSSRDGDSYEQYF
TRBJ2-7 | TRBD2 | TRBV10-1 | once | TGCGCCAGCAGTCCACCGGGAGCGGGGGCCTACGAGCAGTACTTC | CASSPPGAGAYEQYF
TRBJ1-1 | TRBD1 | TRBV7-3 | few | TGTGCCAGCAGCGTCGGACAGGGGGACACTGAAGCTTTCTTT | CASSVGQGDTEAFF
TRBJ1-2 | NA | TRBV24-1 | NA | TGTGCCACCAGCCCTCCCGCTAGTCCCGGATCCTATGGCTACACCTTC | CATSPPASPGSYGYTF
TRBJ2-3 | TRBD2 | TRBV20-1 | NA | TGCAGTGCTAGCAGGCTAGCGGGAGACGCGGATACGCAGTATTTT | CSASRLAGDADTQYF
TRBJ2-3 | TRBD2 | TRBV7-3 | NA | TGTGCCAGCAGCTTAGGGACTATACGCACAGATACGCAGTATTTT | CASSLGTIRTDTQYF
TRBJ2-2 | TRBD2 | TRBV2 | many | TGTGCCAGCAGTGGGCGGGGGGCGAGCGGGGAGCTGTTTTTT | CASSGRGASGELFF
TRBJ2-1 | NA | TRBV19 | many | TGTGCCAGTAAAAGCTCCTACAATGAGCAGTTCTTC | CASKSSYNEQFF
TRBJ1-3 | NA | TRBV11-2 | NA | TGTGCCAGCAGCTTAGTCTCGGGTTATACTCACTCTGGAAACACCATATATTTT | CASSLVSGYTHSGNTIYF
TRBJ2-3 | TRBD1 | TRBV29-1 | NA | TGCAGCGTTGAGGGACAGGGTACTAGCACAGATACGCAGTATTTT | CSVEGQGTSTDTQYF